This TCR beta chain came from a study of blood T cell repertoires in COVID-19. At the level of the study: Recovered status in Cohort 3 required two negative PCRs, clearance, or symptom resolution. Italy, Spain and the United States were the sources of the convalescent and acute COVID-19 samples.

Sequenced by immunoSEQ multiplex PCR; TCRdb stores in-frame clones only, minus some. Among about 210,000 clones listed, around 87% were seen once. This clone was seen more than once but under ten times. The cohort comprised adults aged roughly 18 to 95 years residing in approximately 25 US areas. Cohort allocation depended upon clinical history that participants reported. V was clipped by 6 bases and J by 4 bases, with 28 bases between them. The CDR3 runs 19 residues. The germline V gene has CDR1 MDHEN and CDR2 SYDVKM. This sequence joins TRBV28 and TRBJ2-1; possible D gene TRBD1, 6 bases. This TCR was recovered from a man aged 25-45 years in a cohort exposed to, infected with or recovered from COVID-19 (not recorded which). Sequencing was carried out using PBMCs or T cells enriched from blood (not recorded which). The DNA for the CDR3 is TGTGCCAGCAGGCCCTCACAGGGTCGACAACCTAACATTTACAATGAGCAGTTCTTC. Translating gives CASRPSQGRQPNIYNEQFF.